This T cell receptor (beta chain) was found in a study of blood T cell repertoires in COVID-19. Study-level information: Sources were T cells, B-cell-depleted T cells, or PBMCs; the material itself was cDNA or gDNA.

The authors' processing: Amplification with reference gene primers provided the estimates of nucleated cell counts. Some clones are missing from TCRdb's copy, which holds only in-frame ones; the method was immunoSEQ multiplex PCR. The DNA gave D and trimming, while V, J and clone size come from that table. The table includes 150,000 to 250,000 clones, around 75% detected once. CDR3 length equals 17 residues. The J segment lost 3 bases and the V segment lost 2 bases, leaving 5 bases of the junction unmatched. CDR1 is LGHDT and CDR2 is YNNKEL in the germline V gene (reference sequence). Seattle patients were enrolled while actively infected and followed longitudinally.

The V gene is TRBV3-1 (or the pseudogene TRBV3-2), the J gene TRBJ2-1, with 12 bases lining up with TRBD2. The sequence came from a woman aged 40 to 50 with COVID-19, enrolled during active disease. The sample taken for sequencing was peripheral blood. CDR3 in DNA: TGTGCCAGCAGCCAAAGCTCGGGACTAGCGGGCTACAATGAGCAGTTCTTC. Residues: CASSQSSGLAGYNEQFF.